The rows below give T cell receptor beta chains drawn from one sample of a study of response to subunit inactivated influenza vaccine. Using its own MiXCR run on the RT-PCR reads, TCRdb lists one record per CDR3 protein. The sample lists almost 600,000 distinct CDR3 sequences; less than 15% were seen once. The input for sequencing was PBMCs from blood, taken 11 to 12 days after vaccination. Receptor source: a man aged 45-65 years who received an inactivated influenza vaccine. Both conserved end residues are part of each CDR3. D genes are given only for firm matches. Only part of the rows carry a size: once, few, many, or a class if the clone is expanded.

.	TRBV10-3	many	TRBJ2-7	CATSHMDTSYEQYF	TGTGCCACTAGCCATATGGACACAAGCTACGAGCAGTACTTC
TRBD1	TRBV28	.	TRBJ2-1	CASSSRTGAVDEQFF	TGTGCCAGCAGTTCCCGGACAGGGGCTGTTGATGAGCAGTTCTTC
TRBD1	TRBV7-9	many	TRBJ2-2	CASSLTGTNTGELFF	TGCGCCAGCAGCTTGACAGGGACGAACACCGGGGAGCTGTTTTTT
.	TRBV20-1	.	TRBJ1-2	CSATARGGAYGYTF	TGCAGTGCTACGGCGCGAGGGGGTGCCTATGGCTACACCTTC
TRBD1	TRBV20-1	.	TRBJ2-3	CSARPRQGRLADMQYF	TGCAGTGCTAGACCTAGACAGGGAAGATTGGCAGATATGCAGTATTTT
TRBD1	TRBV20-1	few	TRBJ2-7	CSARVMGTGGRGEQYF	TGCAGTGCTAGAGTTATGGGGACAGGGGGCCGGGGAGAGCAGTACTTC
TRBD1	TRBV19	.	TRBJ1-2	CASKRTGGSGGYTF	TGTGCCAGTAAAAGGACAGGGGGAAGCGGTGGCTACACCTTC
TRBD1	TRBV28	.	TRBJ2-7	CASSTPGTGTSYEQYF	TGTGCCAGCAGCACCCCCGGGACAGGGACCTCCTACGAGCAGTACTTC
.	TRBV10-3	few	TRBJ1-1	CAIGPGDTEAFF	TGTGCCATAGGCCCCGGGGACACTGAAGCTTTCTTT
TRBD1	TRBV7-2	.	TRBJ1-2	CASSFGQGLDYGYTF	TGTGCCAGCAGCTTTGGACAGGGATTGGACTATGGCTACACCTTC
.	TRBV5-1	many	TRBJ1-1	CASSPQGTEAFF	TGCGCCAGCAGCCCGCAGGGGACTGAAGCTTTCTTT
TRBD1	TRBV12-3/TRBV12-4	few	TRBJ1-4	CASGRQGASDNEKLFF	TGTGCCAGCGGGCGACAGGGGGCTTCAGATAATGAAAAACTGTTTTTT
.	TRBV4-3	few	TRBJ2-4	CASSLSSPGAIQYF	TGCGCCAGCAGCCTCAGCTCCCCGGGAGCCATTCAGTACTTC
TRBD2	TRBV11-2	few	TRBJ2-2	CASSWIRGGPTGELFF	TGTGCCAGCAGCTGGATTCGGGGGGGCCCCACCGGGGAGCTGTTTTTT
TRBD2	TRBV4-1	.	TRBJ2-3	CASSLRAGGDTQYF	TGCGCCAGCAGCCTCCGGGCGGGAGGAGATACGCAGTATTTT
.	TRBV4-3	.	TRBJ2-5	CASSQDWHQETQYF	TGCGCCAGCAGCCAAGATTGGCATCAGGAGACCCAGTACTTC
TRBD2	TRBV6-2/TRBV6-3	.	TRBJ2-7	CASNQRGLAGDEQYF	TGTGCCAGCAACCAACGGGGTCTAGCGGGAGACGAGCAGTACTTC
TRBD1	TRBV3-1	.	TRBJ2-5	CASGTVQETQYF	TGTGCCAGCGGGACAGTCCAAGAGACCCAGTACTTC
.	TRBV25-1	.	TRBJ2-7	CASSDVGSNYEQYF	TGTGCCAGCAGTGACGTCGGCAGTAACTACGAGCAGTACTTC
TRBD1	TRBV7-2	.	TRBJ1-1	CASSLVQGVKTEAFF	TGTGCCAGCAGCTTAGTACAGGGGGTAAAAACTGAAGCTTTCTTT
.	TRBV3-1	.	TRBJ2-1	CASSQVARRGLSSYNEQFF	TGTGCCAGCAGCCAAGTCGCCAGGAGGGGGCTAAGCTCCTACAATGAGCAGTTCTTC
.	TRBV5-5	few	TRBJ1-2	CASSLDGKAHYGYTF	TGTGCCAGCAGCTTGGACGGGAAAGCTCACTATGGCTACACCTTC
.	TRBV14	many	TRBJ2-7	CASSPTGFSYEQYF	TGTGCCAGCAGCCCCACAGGGTTCTCCTACGAGCAGTACTTC
.	TRBV4-2	.	TRBJ1-5	CASSQTDGSNQPQHF	TGTGCCAGCAGCCAAACAGATGGGAGCAATCAGCCCCAGCATTTT
TRBD1	TRBV6-2/TRBV6-3	few	TRBJ1-2	CASTPGTDFYGYTF	TGTGCCAGCACCCCAGGGACAGACTTCTATGGCTACACCTTC
TRBD1	TRBV4-2	.	TRBJ2-2	CASSQGPTGDITGELFF	TGTGCCAGCAGCCAAGGGCCGACAGGGGACATCACCGGGGAGCTGTTTTTT
TRBD2	TRBV7-6	.	TRBJ2-5	CASSRSPWEGPKTQYF	TGTGCCAGCAGCCGCAGCCCGTGGGAGGGACCCAAGACCCAGTACTTC
TRBD1	TRBV6-5	few	TRBJ1-2	CASRLQGAVYGYTF	TGTGCCAGCAGATTACAGGGGGCCGTCTATGGCTACACCTTC
TRBD2	TRBV27	few	TRBJ2-6	CASSFIAGVSGANVLTF	TGTGCCAGCAGTTTTATAGCGGGAGTTTCTGGGGCCAACGTCCTGACTTTC
.	TRBV20-1	.	TRBJ2-3	CSARDLGGGWDTQYF	TGCAGTGCCCGGGATTTAGGGGGGGGCTGGGATACGCAGTATTTT
.	TRBV15	.	TRBJ2-2	CATSREPLGTGELFF	TGTGCCACCAGCAGAGAGCCCCTGGGTACCGGGGAGCTGTTTTTT
.	TRBV15	.	TRBJ2-1	CATSYQGYNEQFF	TGTGCCACCAGCTACCAGGGTTACAATGAGCAGTTCTTC
.	TRBV7-6	few	TRBJ2-7	CASSSTPLDSGQYF	TGTGCCAGCAGTTCGACTCCCCTCGACTCCGGGCAGTACTTC
TRBD2	TRBV24-1	few	TRBJ2-2	CATSDLGSGRTGELFF	TGTGCCACCAGTGATTTAGGGAGCGGGAGGACCGGGGAGCTGTTTTTT
.	TRBV20-1	few	TRBJ1-5	CSARVPGNQPQHF	TGCAGTGCTAGAGTACCGGGCAATCAGCCCCAGCATTTT